Below, one T cell receptor beta chain is given with its context. Using immunoSEQ multiplex PCR, the repertoire was profiled, and TCRdb retains in-frame clones only, with some absent. The sample yields about 97,000 clones, around 90% seen once. The germline CDR1 and CDR2 sequences are SNHLY and FYNNEI. Trimming took 6 bases from V and 2 from J, leaving 10 bases between them. The CDR3 loop spans 14 amino acids. This record belongs to a study of identifying expanded T cells in peripheral blood. The specimen was blood. V gene TRBV2 combines with J gene TRBJ2-2; the D gene could be TRBD1 or TRBD2 (5 bases each). This receptor was taken from a person aged 18 to 75 in good health. This chain's CDR3 is CASRTGTNTGELFF. In DNA, the CDR3 is TGTGCCAGCAGGACCGGGACCAACACCGGGGAGCTGTTTTTT.